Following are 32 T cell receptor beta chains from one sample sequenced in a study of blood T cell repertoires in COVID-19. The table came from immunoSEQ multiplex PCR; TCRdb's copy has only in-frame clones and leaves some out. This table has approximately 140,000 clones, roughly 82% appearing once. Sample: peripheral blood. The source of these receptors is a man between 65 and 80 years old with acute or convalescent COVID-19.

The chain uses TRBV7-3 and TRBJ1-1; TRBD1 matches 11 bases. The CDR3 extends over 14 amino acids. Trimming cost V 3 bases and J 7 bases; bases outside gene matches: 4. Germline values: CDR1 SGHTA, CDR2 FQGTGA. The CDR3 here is CASSLGQGDNEAFF. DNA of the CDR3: TGTGCCAGCAGCTTGGGACAGGGGGACAATGAAGCTTTCTTT. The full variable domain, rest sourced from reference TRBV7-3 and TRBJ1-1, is GAGVSQTPSNKVTEKGKYVELRCDPISGHTALYWYRQSLGQGPEFLIYFQGTGAADDSGLPNDRFFAVRPEGSVSTLKIQRTERGDSAVYLCASSLGQGDNEAFFGQGTRLTVV.

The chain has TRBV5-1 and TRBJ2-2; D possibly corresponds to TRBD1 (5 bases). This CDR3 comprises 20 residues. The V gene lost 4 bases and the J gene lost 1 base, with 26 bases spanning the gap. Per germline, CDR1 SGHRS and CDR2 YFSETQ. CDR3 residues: CASSTVGRASDPRNTGELFF. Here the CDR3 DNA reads TGCGCCAGCAGCACCGTAGGCAGGGCTTCAGATCCGAGGAACACCGGGGAGCTGTTTTTT.

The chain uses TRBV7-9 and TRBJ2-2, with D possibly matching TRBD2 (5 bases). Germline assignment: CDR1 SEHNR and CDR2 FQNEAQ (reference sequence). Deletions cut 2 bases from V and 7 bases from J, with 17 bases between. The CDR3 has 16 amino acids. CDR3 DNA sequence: TGTGCCAGCAGCTTATCTGAGGGCATTGTTGGCGGGGAGCTGTTTTTT. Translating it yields CASSLSEGIVGGELFF.

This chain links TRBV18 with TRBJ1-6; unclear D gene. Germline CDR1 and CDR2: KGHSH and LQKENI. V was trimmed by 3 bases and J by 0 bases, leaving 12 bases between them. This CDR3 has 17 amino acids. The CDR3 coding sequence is TGTGCCAGCTCACCGATTGACACCAGCTCCTATAATTCACCCCTCCACTTT. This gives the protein CASSPIDTSSYNSPLHF.

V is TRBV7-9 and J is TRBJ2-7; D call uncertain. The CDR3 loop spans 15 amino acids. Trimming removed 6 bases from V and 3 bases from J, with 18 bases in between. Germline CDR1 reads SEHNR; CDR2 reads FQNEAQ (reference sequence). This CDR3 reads CASRPGHRQSYEQYF. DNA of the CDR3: TGTGCCAGCAGGCCCGGCCATCGACAAAGCTACGAGCAGTACTTC.

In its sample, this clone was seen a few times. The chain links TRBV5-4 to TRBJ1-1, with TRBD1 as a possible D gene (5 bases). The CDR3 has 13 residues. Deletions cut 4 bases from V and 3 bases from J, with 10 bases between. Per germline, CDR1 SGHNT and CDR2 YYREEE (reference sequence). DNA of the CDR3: TGTGCCAGCAGCCCGGTAGGGGACACTGAAGCTTTCTTT. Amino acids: CASSPVGDTEAFF.

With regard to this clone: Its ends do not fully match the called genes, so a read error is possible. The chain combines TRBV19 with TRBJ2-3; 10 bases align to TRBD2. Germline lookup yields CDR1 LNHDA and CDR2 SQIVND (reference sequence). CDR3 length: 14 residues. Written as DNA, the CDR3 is TGTGCAAGTAGCCAGCGGGAGGGTGCAGATACGCAGTATTTT. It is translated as CASSQREGADTQYF.

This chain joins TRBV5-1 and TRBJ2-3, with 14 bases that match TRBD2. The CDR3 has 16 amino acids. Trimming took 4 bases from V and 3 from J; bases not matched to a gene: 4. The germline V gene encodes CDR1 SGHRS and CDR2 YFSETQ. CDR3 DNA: TGCGCCAGCAGCCCGGGACTAGCGGGAGTAACAGATACGCAGTATTTT. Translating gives CASSPGLAGVTDTQYF.

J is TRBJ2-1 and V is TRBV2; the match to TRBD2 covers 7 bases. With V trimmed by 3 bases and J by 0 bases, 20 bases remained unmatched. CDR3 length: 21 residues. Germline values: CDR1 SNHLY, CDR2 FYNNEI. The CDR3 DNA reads TGTGCCAGCAGTGAGAATTATGGGCTAGCGGAATACTGGAGCTCCTACAATGAGCAGTTCTTC. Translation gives CASSENYGLAEYWSSYNEQFF.

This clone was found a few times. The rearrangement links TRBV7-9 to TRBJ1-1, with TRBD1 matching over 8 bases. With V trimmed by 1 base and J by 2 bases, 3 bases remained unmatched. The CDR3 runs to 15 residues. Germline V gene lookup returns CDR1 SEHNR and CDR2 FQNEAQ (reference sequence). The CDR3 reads CASSLGTGRNTEAFF. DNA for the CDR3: TGTGCCAGCAGCTTAGGGACAGGGAGAAACACTGAAGCTTTCTTT.

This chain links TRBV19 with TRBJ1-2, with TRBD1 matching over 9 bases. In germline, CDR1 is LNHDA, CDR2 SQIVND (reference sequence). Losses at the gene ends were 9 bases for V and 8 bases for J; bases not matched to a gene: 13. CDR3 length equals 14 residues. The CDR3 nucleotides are TGTGCCAGCGCCCCGGGACAGGGAACCTTAGGCTACACCTTC. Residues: CASAPGQGTLGYTF.

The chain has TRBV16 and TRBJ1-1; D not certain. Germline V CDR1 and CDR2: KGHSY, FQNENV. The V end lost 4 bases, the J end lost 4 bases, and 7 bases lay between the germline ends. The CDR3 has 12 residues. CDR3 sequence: CASSLRITEAFF. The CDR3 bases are TGTGCCAGCAGCCTCAGGATCACTGAAGCTTTCTTT. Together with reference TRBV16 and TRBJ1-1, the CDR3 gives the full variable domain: GEEVAQTPKHLVRGEGQKAKLYCAPIKGHSYVFWYQQVLKNEFKFLISFQNENVFDETGMPKERFSAKCLPNSPCSLEIQATKLEDSAVYFCASSLRITEAFFGQGTRLTVV.

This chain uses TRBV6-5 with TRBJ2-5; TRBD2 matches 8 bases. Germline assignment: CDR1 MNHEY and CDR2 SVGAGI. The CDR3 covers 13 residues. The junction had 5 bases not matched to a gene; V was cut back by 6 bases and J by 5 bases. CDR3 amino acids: CASRAGGTETQYF. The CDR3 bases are TGTGCCAGCAGGGCGGGGGGAACCGAGACCCAGTACTTC.

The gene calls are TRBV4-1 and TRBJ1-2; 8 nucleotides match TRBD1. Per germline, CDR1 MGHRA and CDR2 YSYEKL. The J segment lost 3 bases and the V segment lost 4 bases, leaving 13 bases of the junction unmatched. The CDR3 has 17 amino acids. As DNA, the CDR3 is TGCGCCAGCAGCCGGGACCAACAGGGGGGGGTGGACTATGGCTACACCTTC. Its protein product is CASSRDQQGGVDYGYTF.

The CDR3 nucleotides are TGTGCCAGCAGCTCCTTAGCGGGAGGGGGCACTGAGCAGTTCTTC. Encoded protein: CASSSLAGGGTEQFF. This rearrangement joins TRBV11-2 to TRBJ2-1; the match to TRBD2 covers 11 bases. The CDR3 spans 15 residues. The J segment lost 9 bases and the V segment lost 4 bases, leaving 8 bases of the junction unmatched. The germline CDR1 and CDR2 sequences are SGHAT and FQNNGV.

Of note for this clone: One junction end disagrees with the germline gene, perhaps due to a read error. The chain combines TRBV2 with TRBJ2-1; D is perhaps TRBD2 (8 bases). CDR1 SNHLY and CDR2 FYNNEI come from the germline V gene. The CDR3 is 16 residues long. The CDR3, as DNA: TGTCCCAGCAGGGGGGGGACCCGGGGGGGCTACAATGAGCAGTTCTTC. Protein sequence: CPSRGGTRGGYNEQFF.

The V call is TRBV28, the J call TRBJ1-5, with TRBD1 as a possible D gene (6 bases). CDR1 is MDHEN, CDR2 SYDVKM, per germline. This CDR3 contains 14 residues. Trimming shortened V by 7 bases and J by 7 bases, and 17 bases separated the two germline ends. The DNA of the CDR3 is TGTGCCAGCACCCTTGGGCAGGGGTCCCAGCCCCAGCATTTT. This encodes CASTLGQGSQPQHF. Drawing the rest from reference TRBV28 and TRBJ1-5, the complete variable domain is DVKVTQSSRYLVKRTGEKVFLECVQDMDHENMFWYRQDPGLGLRLIYFSYDVKMKEKGDIPEGYSVSREKKERFSLILESASTNQTSMYLCASTLGQGSQPQHFGDGTRLSIL.

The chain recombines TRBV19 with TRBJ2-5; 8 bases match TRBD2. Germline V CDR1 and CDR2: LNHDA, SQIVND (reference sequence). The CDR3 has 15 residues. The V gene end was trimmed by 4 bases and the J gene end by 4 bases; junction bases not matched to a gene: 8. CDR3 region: CASSTTSGGGETQYF. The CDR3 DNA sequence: TGTGCCAGTAGTACTACTAGCGGTGGGGGAGAGACCCAGTACTTC.

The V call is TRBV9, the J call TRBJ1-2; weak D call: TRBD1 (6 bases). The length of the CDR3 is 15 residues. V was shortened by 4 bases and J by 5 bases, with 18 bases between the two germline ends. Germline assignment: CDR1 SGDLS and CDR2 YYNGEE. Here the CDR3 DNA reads TGTGCCAGCAGCCCCCGACAGGTTCAGGCTTATGGCTACACCTTC. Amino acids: CASSPRQVQAYGYTF.

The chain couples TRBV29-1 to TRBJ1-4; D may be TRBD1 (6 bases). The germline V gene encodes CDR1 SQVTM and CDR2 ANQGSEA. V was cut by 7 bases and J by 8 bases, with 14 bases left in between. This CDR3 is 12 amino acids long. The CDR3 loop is CSGRGLGEKLFF. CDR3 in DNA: TGCAGCGGCAGGGGCCTGGGAGAAAAACTGTTTTTT. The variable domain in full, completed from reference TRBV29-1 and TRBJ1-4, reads SAVISQKPSRDICQRGTSLTIQCQVDSQVTMMFWYRQQPGQSLTLIATANQGSEATYESGFVIDKFPISRPNLTFSTLTVSNMSPEDSSIYLCSGRGLGEKLFFGSGTQLSVL.

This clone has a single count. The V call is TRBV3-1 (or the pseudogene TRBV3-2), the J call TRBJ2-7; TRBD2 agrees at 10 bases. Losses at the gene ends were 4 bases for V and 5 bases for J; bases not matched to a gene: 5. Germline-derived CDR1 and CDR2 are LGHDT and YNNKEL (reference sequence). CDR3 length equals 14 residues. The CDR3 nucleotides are TGTGCCAGCAGCCCTAGCGGGAGTATCAACGAGCAGTACTTC. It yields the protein CASSPSGSINEQYF.

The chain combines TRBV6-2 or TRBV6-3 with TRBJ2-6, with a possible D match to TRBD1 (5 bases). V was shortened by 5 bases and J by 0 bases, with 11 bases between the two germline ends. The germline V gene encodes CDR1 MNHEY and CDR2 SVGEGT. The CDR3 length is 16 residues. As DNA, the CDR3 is TGTGCCAGCAGTCCAGGGTTCATCTCTGGGGCCAACGTCCTGACTTTC. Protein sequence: CASSPGFISGANVLTF.

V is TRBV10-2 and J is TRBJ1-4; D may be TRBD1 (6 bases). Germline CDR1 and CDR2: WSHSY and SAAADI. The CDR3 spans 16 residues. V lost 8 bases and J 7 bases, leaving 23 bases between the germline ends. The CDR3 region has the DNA TGCGCCAGCGCTCCGGGGGCCCCGCGGGGGGGTGAAAAACTGTTTTTT. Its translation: CASAPGAPRGGEKLFF.

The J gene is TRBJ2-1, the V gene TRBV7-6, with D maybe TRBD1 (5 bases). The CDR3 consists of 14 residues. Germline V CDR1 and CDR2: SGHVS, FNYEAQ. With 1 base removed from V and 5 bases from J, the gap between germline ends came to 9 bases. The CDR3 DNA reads TGTGCCAGCAGCTTAGGACAGTCTGACAATGAGCAGTTCTTC. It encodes CASSLGQSDNEQFF.

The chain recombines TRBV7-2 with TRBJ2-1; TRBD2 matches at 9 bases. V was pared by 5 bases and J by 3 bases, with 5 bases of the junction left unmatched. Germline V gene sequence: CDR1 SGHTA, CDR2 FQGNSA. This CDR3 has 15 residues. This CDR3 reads CASSPSSGGYNEQFF. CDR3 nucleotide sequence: TGTGCCAGCAGCCCGAGTAGCGGGGGCTACAATGAGCAGTTCTTC.

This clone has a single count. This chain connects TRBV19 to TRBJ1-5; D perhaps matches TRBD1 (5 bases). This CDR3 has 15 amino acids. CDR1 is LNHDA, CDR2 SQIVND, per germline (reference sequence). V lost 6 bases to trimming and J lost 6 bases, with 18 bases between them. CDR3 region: CASSMGLEGRQPQHF. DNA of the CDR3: TGTGCCAGTAGCATGGGGTTGGAGGGGCGTCAGCCCCAGCATTTT.

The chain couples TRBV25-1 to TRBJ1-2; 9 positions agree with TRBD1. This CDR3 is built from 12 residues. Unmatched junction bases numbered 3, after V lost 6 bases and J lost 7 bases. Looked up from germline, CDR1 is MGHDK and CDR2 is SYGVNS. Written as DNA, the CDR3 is TGTGCCAGCAGGGGACAGGGATTTGGCTACACCTTC. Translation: CASRGQGFGYTF.

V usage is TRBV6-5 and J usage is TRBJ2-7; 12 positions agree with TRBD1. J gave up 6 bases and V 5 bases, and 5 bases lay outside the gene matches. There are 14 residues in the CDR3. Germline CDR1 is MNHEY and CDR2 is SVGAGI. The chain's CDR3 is CASSRDRGLSEQYF. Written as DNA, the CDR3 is TGTGCCAGCAGTCGGGACAGGGGGCTTAGCGAGCAGTACTTC.

CDR3 nucleotides: TGTGCCAGCTCACCGCCCGGGACACCCAAAGAGACCCAGTACTTC. This codes for CASSPPGTPKETQYF. The J gene is TRBJ2-5, the V gene TRBV18; D possibly corresponds to TRBD1 (6 bases). The germline V and J ends were trimmed by 3 bases and 3 bases, with 14 bases remaining between them. The germline V gene has CDR1 KGHSH and CDR2 LQKENI. The CDR3 totals 15 residues.

This chain's CDR3 is CASSIRTGIMTF. CDR3 DNA: TGCGCCAGCAGCATCCGGACAGGAATCATGACTTTC. The chain recombines TRBV5-1 with TRBJ2-6, with TRBD1 identical over 7 bases. In germline, CDR1 is SGHRS, CDR2 YFSETQ. The CDR3 is made up of 12 amino acids. The junction had 9 bases not matched to a gene; V was cut back by 4 bases and J by 17 bases.

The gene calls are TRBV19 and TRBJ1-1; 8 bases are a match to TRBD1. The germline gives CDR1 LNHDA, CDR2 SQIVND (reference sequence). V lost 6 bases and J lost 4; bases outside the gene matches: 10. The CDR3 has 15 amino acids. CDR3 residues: CASRAAGGVPTEAFF. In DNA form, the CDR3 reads TGTGCCAGTAGGGCGGCAGGGGGCGTCCCCACTGAAGCTTTCTTT.

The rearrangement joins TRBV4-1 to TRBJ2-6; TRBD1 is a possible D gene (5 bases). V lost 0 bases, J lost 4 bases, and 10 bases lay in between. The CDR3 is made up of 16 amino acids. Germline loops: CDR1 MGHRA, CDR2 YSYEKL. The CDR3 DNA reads TGCGCCAGCAGCCAAGATCAAGGGGTCGGGGCCAACGTCCTGACTTTC. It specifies CASSQDQGVGANVLTF.